The sequence of this TCR beta chain was determined in a study of blood T cells in healthy people across ages (dated by TCRdb to 2015 to 2017). Notes on the research overall: In model experiments, template switching captured roughly one uniquely barcoded TCR beta cDNA molecule for every two T cells. Using deep sequencing normalized with unique cDNA molecular identifiers, the study measured how TCR beta repertoire diversity changes with age. Four age groups were formed from the donors: young (average approximately 15 years), middle-aged (around 37), aged (roughly 58) and long-lived (around 82). To avoid experimental bias, donors of different ages were distributed randomly across sequencing lanes. For two donors (one aged 18 to 29 and one aged 80 or older), the study analyzed two additional independent replicas of 1 million unique cDNA reads from the same blood draw. Results the study describes overall, beyond this receptor: Observed TCR beta diversity per million T cells fell roughly linearly with age, and a significant reduction was already apparent by age around 39. Since profiling was done on bulk unsorted PBMCs, naive and antigen-experienced compartments could not be conclusively compared. Estimates of total diversity based on one million sequenced T cells were regarded as lower bounds and as underestimates. Donor CMV infection status was unknown, potentially confounding age-related changes in expanded clonotypes. A strong correlation was found between observed TCR beta diversity and the percentage of naive T cells measured by flow cytometry. Compared with the aged group, the long-lived group had more naive CD4+ T cells, fewer expanded clones and increased TCR diversity, a pattern suggesting age selection.

Receptors were amplified or captured by 5' RACE. For sequencing, an Illumina HiSeq 2500 was employed. A second PCR of roughly 7 to 12 cycles was run with a J-beta primer mix and a sample-barcoded 5' primer. A unique molecular identifier was introduced onto each TCR beta cDNA molecule by a template-switch 5' adaptor carrying 12 random nucleotides. Each sample yielded at least 2.5 million CDR3-containing paired-end reads. First-strand cDNA was synthesized from all RNA with the Mint cDNA synthesis kit, primed by a TRBC-specific oligonucleotide. After uracil-DNA glycosylase treatment, a first 18-cycle PCR used universal primers M1SS and BC2_uni_R on all cDNA. In the authors' own workflow: Each sample was normalized by randomly selecting 1 million high-quality reads, each carrying a distinct molecular identifier. Reads sharing molecular identifiers were discarded rather than binned into consensus sequences. CDR3 identification, clonotype clustering and error correction used MiTCR with a Q25 quality threshold and the strictest error-elimination algorithm. A nonparametric unseen species model with Euler transformation was used to estimate a lower bound on total TCR beta diversity. TCRdb trimmed public reads at Q25 via fastp, called clones via MiXCR and kept in-frame beta chains. Here each entry gathers all rows of one CDR3 protein and keeps the most common genes and DNA. It is TCRdb's table, rather than the study itself, that gives the V and J calls and clone size. For this sample there are around 870,000 distinct CDR3 sequences; more than 25% appear just once. 15% to 20% of the sample is taken by the ten largest.

As regards this clonotype: Its antigen is unknown. The junction does not match germline at one end; this may be a read error.

The donors were some 39 Caucasian individuals from Russia, aged roughly 6 to 90 years, who were systemically healthy. Around 10 milliliters of peripheral blood were collected from each donor into EDTA-treated Vacutainer tubes. Ficoll-Paque density-gradient centrifugation was used to isolate PBMCs, with at least 6.5 million per sample. Trizol reagent was used to extract total RNA from PBMCs, with at least 5 micrograms per sample. For every donor, flow cytometry on a PBMC aliquot measured the percentage of naive CD45RAhigh/CD27high T cells. The CDR3, from cysteine to phenylalanine, totals 13 residues. The retained sequence is limited to the CDR3, 39 bases, with the frame set at the first base. Taken from the germline V gene (reference sequence), the CDR1 and CDR2 loops are SEHNR and FQNEAQ.

The sequenced sample was blood. The origin of this receptor is a woman aged 80 or older in good health. The chain links TRBV7-9 with TRBJ2-3; no D gene can be assigned with confidence. This receptor has the CDR3 CASGPKYADTQYF. The nucleotide sequence reads TGTGCCAGCGGCCCGAAGTATGCAGACACGCAGTATTTT.